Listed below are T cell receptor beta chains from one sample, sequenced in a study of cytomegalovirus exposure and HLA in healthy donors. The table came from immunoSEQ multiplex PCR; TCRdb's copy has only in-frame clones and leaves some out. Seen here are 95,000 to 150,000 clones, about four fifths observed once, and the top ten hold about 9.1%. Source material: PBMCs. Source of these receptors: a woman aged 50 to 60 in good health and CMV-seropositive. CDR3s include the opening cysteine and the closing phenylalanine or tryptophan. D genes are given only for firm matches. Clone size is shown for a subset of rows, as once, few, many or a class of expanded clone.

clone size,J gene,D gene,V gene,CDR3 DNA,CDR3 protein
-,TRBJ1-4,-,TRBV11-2,TGTGCCAGCAGCTCATCCCTTAGTGAAAAACTGTTTTTT,CASSSSLSEKLFF
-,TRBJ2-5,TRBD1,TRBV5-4,TGTGCCAGCAGCCGATCACCGGGACAGGGGGGGGAGACCCAGTACTTC,CASSRSPGQGGETQYF
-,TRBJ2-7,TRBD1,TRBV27,TGTGCCAGCAGTCTACACACAGGGGCCCCCACCTACGAGCAGTACTTC,CASSLHTGAPTYEQYF
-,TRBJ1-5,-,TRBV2,TGTGCCAGCAGTGACAGGCGGGCCACGAGCAATCAGCCCCAGCATTTT,CASSDRRATSNQPQHF
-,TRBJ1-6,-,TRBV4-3,TGCGCCAGCAGCCAAGATCCGGAACTAAATTCACCCCTCCACTTT,CASSQDPELNSPLHF
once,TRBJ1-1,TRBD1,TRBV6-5,TGTGCCAGCAGTTACTGGACAGGGGCAAGGTCAACTGAAGCTTTCTTT,CASSYWTGARSTEAFF
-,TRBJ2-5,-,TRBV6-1,TGTGCCAGCAGTGACGGTCGAGCAGGCTGGGGGGTGGGGGAGACCCAGTACTTC,CASSDGRAGWGVGETQYF
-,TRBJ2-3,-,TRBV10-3,TGTGCCATCAGTGAGTCGCTTCGCTCGCGGACGCAGTATTTT,CAISESLRSRTQYF
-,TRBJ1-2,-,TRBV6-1,TGTGCCAGCAGTGAACGGGGGAACTATGGCTACACCTTC,CASSERGNYGYTF
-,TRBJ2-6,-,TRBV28,TGTGCCAGCAGTTTCCCCCCGGGACAAGGGGTAGGGGCTGGGGCCAACGTCCTGACTTTC,CASSFPPGQGVGAGANVLTF
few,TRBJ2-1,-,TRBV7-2,TGTGCCAGCAGGTATCAGGTTAGCTCCTACAATGAGCAGTTCTTC,CASRYQVSSYNEQFF
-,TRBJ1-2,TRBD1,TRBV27,TGTGCCAGCACCCCCTTTGGGACAGCGGGTGGCTACACCTTC,CASTPFGTAGGYTF
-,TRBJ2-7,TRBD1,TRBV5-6,TGTGCCAGCAGCTTGACGGACAGGGTCTACGAGCAGTACTTC,CASSLTDRVYEQYF
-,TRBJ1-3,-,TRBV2,TGTGCCGGTTCCCAGGTCCCTAGAAACACCATATATTTT,CAGSQVPRNTIYF
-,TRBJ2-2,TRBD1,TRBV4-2,TGTGCCAGCAGCCAACAACGGACAGGGGGCCCCGGGGAGCTGTTTTTT,CASSQQRTGGPGELFF
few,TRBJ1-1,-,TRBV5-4,TGTGCCAGCAGCTTGGTCTCGGGGGGGAACACTGAAGCTTTCTTT,CASSLVSGGNTEAFF
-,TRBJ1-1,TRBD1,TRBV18,TGTGCCAGCTCACCCAGGACAGGGGGCACTGAAGCTTTCTTT,CASSPRTGGTEAFF
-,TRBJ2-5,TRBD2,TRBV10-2,TGCGCCAGCAGTGAGTCGGGGGGGGAGACCCAGTACTTC,CASSESGGETQYF
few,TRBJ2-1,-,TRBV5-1,TGCGCCAGCAGTCCGAGCGGGTCCAGCTCCTACAATGAGCAGTTCTTC,CASSPSGSSSYNEQFF
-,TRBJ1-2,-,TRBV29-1,TGCAGCGTAGGGGTGGGGGCGCCCCGGCGGGGCTACACCTTC,CSVGVGAPRRGYTF
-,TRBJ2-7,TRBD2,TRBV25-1,TGTGCCAGCAGTGAGTCTCTAGCGGGCTCCTACGAGCAGTACTTC,CASSESLAGSYEQYF
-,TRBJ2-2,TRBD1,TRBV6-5,TGTGCCAGCAGTTTCCTACAGGGGCGGTTGGCCGGGGAGCTGTTTTTT,CASSFLQGRLAGELFF
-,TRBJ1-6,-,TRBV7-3,TGTGCCAGCAGCTTAGGCCGCTCCTATAATTCACCCCTCCACTTT,CASSLGRSYNSPLHF
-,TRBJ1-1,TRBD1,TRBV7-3,TGTGCCAGCAGCTTGAGGGGGCATGACCATGAAGCTTTCTTT,CASSLRGHDHEAFF
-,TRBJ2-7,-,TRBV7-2,TGTGCCAGCAGCTTAATGAGCTACGAGCAGTACTTC,CASSLMSYEQYF
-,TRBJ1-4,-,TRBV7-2,TGTGCCAGCAGCCGTGACAGAAATGAAAAACTGTTTTTT,CASSRDRNEKLFF
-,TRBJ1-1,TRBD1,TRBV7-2,TGTGCCAGCAGCTTCCGACAGGGGGCGACTGAAGCTTTCTTT,CASSFRQGATEAFF
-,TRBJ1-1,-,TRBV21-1,TGTGCCAGCAACCCAGGAGCGGCTGAAGCTTTCTTT,CASNPGAAEAFF
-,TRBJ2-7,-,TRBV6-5,TGTGCCAGCAGCCCTACCTACGAGCAGTACTTC,CASSPTYEQYF
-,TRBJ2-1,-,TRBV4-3,TGCGCCAGCAGCCAAGTACGCGGCAGCTCCTACAATGAGCAGTTCTTC,CASSQVRGSSYNEQFF
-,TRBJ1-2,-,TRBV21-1,TGTGCCAGCAGCGTGGGGACAGTGGGCCCCTCATATGGCTACACCTTC,CASSVGTVGPSYGYTF
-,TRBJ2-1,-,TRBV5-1,TGCGCCAGCAGCTTGGCCTTAGGGGGGGCTTACAATGAGCAGTTCTTC,CASSLALGGAYNEQFF
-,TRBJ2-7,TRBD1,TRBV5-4,TGTGCCAGCACCTGGGACAGGGGGAACTACGAGCAGTCCTTC,CASTWDRGNYEQSF
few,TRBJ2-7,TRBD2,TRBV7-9,TGTGCCAGCAGCGCACGACCGGGACTAGCGATCTACGAGCAGTACTTC,CASSARPGLAIYEQYF
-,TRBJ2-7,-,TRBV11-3,TGTGCCAGCAGCTCTCAGGGGACCCCGGAGGAGCAGTACTTC,CASSSQGTPEEQYF
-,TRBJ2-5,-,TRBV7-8,TGTGCCAGCAGCTTAGAAGCTCGAGGGGGAGAGACCCAGTACTTC,CASSLEARGGETQYF
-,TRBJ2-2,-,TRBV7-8,TGTGCCAGCAGCTTAATAGGCGGCCTGGGTGACACCGGGGAGCTGTTTTTT,CASSLIGGLGDTGELFF
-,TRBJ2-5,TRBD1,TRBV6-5,TGTGCCAGCAGGGACAGGGCTACCCAAGAGACCCAGTACTTC,CASRDRATQETQYF
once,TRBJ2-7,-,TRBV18,TGTGCCAGCTCACCAGGGGGCCAGGGAGACGAGCAGTACTTC,CASSPGGQGDEQYF
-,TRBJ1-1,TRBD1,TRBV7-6,TGTGCCAGCAACACAGGGGGGGGCACTGAAGCTTTCTTT,CASNTGGGTEAFF
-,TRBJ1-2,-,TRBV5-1,TGCGCCAGCAGCTTGGGCTCGGAGCGGGATGGCTACACCTTC,CASSLGSERDGYTF
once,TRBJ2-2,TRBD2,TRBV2,TGTGCCGGCTTACTAGCGGGAGTTAACACCGGGGAGCTGTTTTTT,CAGLLAGVNTGELFF
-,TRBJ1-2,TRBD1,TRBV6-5,TGTGCCAGCAGACGTAAGGGGGCCAGCTTCTATGGCTACACCTTC,CASRRKGASFYGYTF
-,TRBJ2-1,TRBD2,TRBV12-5,TGTGCTAGTGGAACCGGGACTAGCATTTATGGTGAGCAGTTCTTC,CASGTGTSIYGEQFF
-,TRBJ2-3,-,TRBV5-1,TGCGCCAGCAGCTTACACGGGAGTGCAGATACGCAGTATTTT,CASSLHGSADTQYF
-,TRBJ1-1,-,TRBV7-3,TGTGCCAGCAGCTTCCCGAAGGGGGACGACACTGAAGCTTTCTTT,CASSFPKGDDTEAFF
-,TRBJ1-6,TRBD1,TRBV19,TGTGCCAGTAGTGCCTCGGACAGGGGGATGAATTCACCCCTCCACTTT,CASSASDRGMNSPLHF
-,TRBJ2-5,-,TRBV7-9,TGTGCCAGCAGCCTAGGCGGGGAGAAAGAGACCCAGTACTTC,CASSLGGEKETQYF
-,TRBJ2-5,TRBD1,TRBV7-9,TGTGCCAGCAGCGAGGGACAGGGGCTGGAGACCCAGTACTTC,CASSEGQGLETQYF
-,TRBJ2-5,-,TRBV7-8,TGTGCCAGCAGCCGCCAGTACCAAGAGACCCAGTACTTC,CASSRQYQETQYF
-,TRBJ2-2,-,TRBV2,TGTGCCAGCAGTGATGCGGTTCCCTCCGGGGAGCTGTTTTTT,CASSDAVPSGELFF
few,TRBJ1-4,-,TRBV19,TGTGCCAGTAGTATAAGATCCGGGGGAGCAACTAATGAAAAACTGTTTTTT,CASSIRSGGATNEKLFF
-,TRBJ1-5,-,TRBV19,TGTGCCAGTAGTGACTCCGCTTGGAATCAGCCCCAGCATTTT,CASSDSAWNQPQHF